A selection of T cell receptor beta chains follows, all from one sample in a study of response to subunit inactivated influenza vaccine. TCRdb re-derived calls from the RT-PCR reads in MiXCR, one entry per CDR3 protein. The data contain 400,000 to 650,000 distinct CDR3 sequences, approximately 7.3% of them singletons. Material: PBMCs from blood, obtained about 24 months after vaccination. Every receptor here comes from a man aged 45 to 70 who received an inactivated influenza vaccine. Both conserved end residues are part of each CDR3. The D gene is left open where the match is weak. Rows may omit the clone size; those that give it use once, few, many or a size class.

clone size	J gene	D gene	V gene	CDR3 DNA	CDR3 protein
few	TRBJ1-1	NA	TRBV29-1	TGCAGCGTTGGTGGCACTGAAGCTTTCTTT	CSVGGTEAFF
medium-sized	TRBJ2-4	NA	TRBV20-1	TGCAGTGCTACCGGAGGAGGGGGAAACATTCAGTACTTC	CSATGGGGNIQYF
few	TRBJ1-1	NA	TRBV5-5	TGTGCCAGCAGCTTGGCCGGTCAGAATGAAGCTTTCTTT	CASSLAGQNEAFF
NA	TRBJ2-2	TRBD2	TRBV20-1	TGCAGTGCTGTAAGCGGGAGGGCCACCGGGGAGCTGTTTTTT	CSAVSGRATGELFF
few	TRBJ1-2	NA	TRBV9	TGTGCCAGCAGCGTAGACGGGGGCGGTGGCTACACCTTC	CASSVDGGGGYTF
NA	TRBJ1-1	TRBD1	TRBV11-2	TGTGCCAGCAGCTTAAACAGGGGCCGGAACACTGAAGCTTTCTTT	CASSLNRGRNTEAFF
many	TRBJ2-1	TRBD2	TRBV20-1	TGCAGTGCTAGCGGGGGGTCCTACAATGAGCAGTTCTTC	CSASGGSYNEQFF
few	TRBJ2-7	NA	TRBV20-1	TGCAGTGTCCTAGGTGGCAGGGGAAGCCACGAGCAGTACTTC	CSVLGGRGSHEQYF
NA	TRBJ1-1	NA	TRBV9	TGTGCCAGCAACCTTTTGGGGGGGTTGAACACTGAAGCTTTCTTT	CASNLLGGLNTEAFF
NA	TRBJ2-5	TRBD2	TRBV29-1	TGCAGCGTTGATGGGGAGGGTCTATTCCAAGAGACCCAGTACTTC	CSVDGEGLFQETQYF
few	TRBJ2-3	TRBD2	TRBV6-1	TGTGCCAGCAGACCCGGGACTAGCGGTTTTGTTACGCAGTATTTT	CASRPGTSGFVTQYF
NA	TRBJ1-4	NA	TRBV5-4	TGTGCCAGGGGCCCCGGGATCACTAATGAAAAACTGTTTTTT	CARGPGITNEKLFF
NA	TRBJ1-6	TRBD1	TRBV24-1	TGTGCCACCAGTGAGTACACAGGGGGCAATTCACCCCTCCACTTT	CATSEYTGGNSPLHF
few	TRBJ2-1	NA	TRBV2	TGTGCCAGCAGTCTCCCTTTCGGGAGTATCTACAATGAGCAGTTCTTC	CASSLPFGSIYNEQFF
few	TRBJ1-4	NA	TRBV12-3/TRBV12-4	TGTGCCAGCAGTCCCGCGGGACGGATCAATGAAAAACTGTTTTTT	CASSPAGRINEKLFF
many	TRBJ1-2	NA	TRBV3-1	TGTGCCAGCAGCCAACCGTACTATGGCTACACCTTC	CASSQPYYGYTF
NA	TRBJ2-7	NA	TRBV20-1	TGCAGTGCCGCGCGCCTCGACGAGCAGTACTTC	CSAARLDEQYF
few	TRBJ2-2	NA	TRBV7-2	TGTGCCAGCAGCTTATTTGACACCGGGGAGCTGTTTTTT	CASSLFDTGELFF
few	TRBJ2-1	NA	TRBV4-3	TGCGCCAGCAGCCGACTATGGGGCGTTGGCTCCTACAATGAGCAGTTCTTC	CASSRLWGVGSYNEQFF
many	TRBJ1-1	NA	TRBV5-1	TGCGCCAGCAGCTTGGAGATCCCTTTGAACACTGAAGCTTTCTTT	CASSLEIPLNTEAFF
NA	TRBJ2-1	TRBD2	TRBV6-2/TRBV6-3	TGTGCCAGCAGTTACCCCCCTAGCGGGGCAGGGGAGCAGTTCTTC	CASSYPPSGAGEQFF
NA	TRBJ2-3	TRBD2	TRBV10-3	TGTGCCATCAGGGAACCGGGGGGTACGCAGTATTTT	CAIREPGGTQYF
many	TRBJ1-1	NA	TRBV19	TGTGCCAGTAGTATAGCCGAGAACACTGAAGCTTTCTTT	CASSIAENTEAFF
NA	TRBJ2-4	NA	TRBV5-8	TGTGCCAGCAGCTCCGGGCCAGCTCTAGCCAAAAACATTCAGTACTTC	CASSSGPALAKNIQYF
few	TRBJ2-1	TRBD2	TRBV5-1	TGCGCCAGCAGCTATCGGACTAGCGGGGCGGACAATGAGCAGTTCTTC	CASSYRTSGADNEQFF
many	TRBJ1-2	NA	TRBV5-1	TGCGCCAGCACTCCTTCCAGGGAACATGGCTACACCTTC	CASTPSREHGYTF
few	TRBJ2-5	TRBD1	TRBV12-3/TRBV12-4	TGTGCCAGCAGTTCGACAGGGGCGGAGACCCAGTACTTC	CASSSTGAETQYF
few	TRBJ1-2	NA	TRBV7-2	TGTGCCAGCACCCCCGGACAGAACTATGGCTACACCTTC	CASTPGQNYGYTF
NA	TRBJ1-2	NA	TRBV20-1	TGCAGTGCTAGGGGGGGAAAATCTCCGCCGAGCTACACCTTC	CSARGGKSPPSYTF
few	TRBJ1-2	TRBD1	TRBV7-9	TGTGCCAGCAGCCCGACGAAGCAGGGACAGGCTAACTATGGCTACACCTTC	CASSPTKQGQANYGYTF
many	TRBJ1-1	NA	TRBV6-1	TGTGCCAGCAGTCCCCGACGGGGAAACACTGAAGCTTTCTTT	CASSPRRGNTEAFF
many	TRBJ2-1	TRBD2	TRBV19	TGTGCCAGTAGTCCCCAACGGACTAGCGGGAACTCGGGCAATGAGCAGTTCTTC	CASSPQRTSGNSGNEQFF
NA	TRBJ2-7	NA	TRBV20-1	TGCAGTGCCCTGGGGAAAATTAACCACGAGCAGTACTTC	CSALGKINHEQYF
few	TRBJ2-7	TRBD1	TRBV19	TGTGCCAGTAGTGGGAGACAGGGTAGCCACGAGCAGTACTTC	CASSGRQGSHEQYF
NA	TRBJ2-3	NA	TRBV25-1	TGTGCCAGCAGCCTCACCAACCTACCCGGCACAGATACGCAGTATTTT	CASSLTNLPGTDTQYF
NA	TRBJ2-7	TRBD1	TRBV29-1	TGCAGCGTTGTTCTTCGGACAGGGGGCTCCGAGCAGTACTTC	CSVVLRTGGSEQYF
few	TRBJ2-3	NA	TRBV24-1	TGTGCCACCAGTGATGCAAGCTCTAGCACAGATACGCAGTATTTT	CATSDASSSTDTQYF
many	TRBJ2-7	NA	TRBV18	TGTGCCAGCTCACCACTACCCCTAATGGCAGGGGTAGACTACGAGCAGTACTTC	CASSPLPLMAGVDYEQYF
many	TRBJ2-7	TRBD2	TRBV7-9	TGTGCCAGCAGCTTGGCCGGGACTACCTACGAGCAGTACTTC	CASSLAGTTYEQYF